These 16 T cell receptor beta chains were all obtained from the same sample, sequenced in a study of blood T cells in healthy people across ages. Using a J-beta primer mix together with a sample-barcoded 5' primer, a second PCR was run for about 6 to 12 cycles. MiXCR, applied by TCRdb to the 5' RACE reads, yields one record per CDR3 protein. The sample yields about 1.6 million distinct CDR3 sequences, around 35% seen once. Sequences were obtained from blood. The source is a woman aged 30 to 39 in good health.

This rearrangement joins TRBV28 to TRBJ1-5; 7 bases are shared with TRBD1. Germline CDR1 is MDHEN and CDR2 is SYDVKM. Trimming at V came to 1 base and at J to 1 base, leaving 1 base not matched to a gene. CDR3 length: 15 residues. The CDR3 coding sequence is TGTGCCAGCAGTTTATTCAGGGGGAGCAATCAGCCCCAGCATTTT. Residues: CASSLFRGSNQPQHF.

CDR3 coding DNA: TGCGCCAGCAGCCCAACGGTACTCAGCCCCTACGAGCAGTACTTC. Encoded protein: CASSPTVLSPYEQYF. This chain links TRBV5-1 with TRBJ2-7, with no clear D. Trimming took 4 bases from V and 2 from J, leaving 16 bases between them. The CDR3 length is 15 residues. The germline V gene encodes CDR1 SGHRS and CDR2 YFSETQ.

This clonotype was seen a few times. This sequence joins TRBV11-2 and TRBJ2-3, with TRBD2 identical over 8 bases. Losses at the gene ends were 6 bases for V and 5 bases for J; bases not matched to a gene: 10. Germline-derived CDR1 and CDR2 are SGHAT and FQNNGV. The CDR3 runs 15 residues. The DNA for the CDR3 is TGTGCCAGCAGACCCGCCGGGACTAGGGGAGATACGCAGTATTTT. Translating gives CASRPAGTRGDTQYF.

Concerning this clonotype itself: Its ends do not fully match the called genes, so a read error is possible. CDR3 region: CACSTSPGTGANVLTF. For the CDR3, the DNA is TGTGCCTGCAGTACTTCTCCGGGGACTGGGGCCAACGTCCTGACTTTC. This sequence joins TRBV28 and TRBJ2-6, with D tentatively TRBD2 (5 bases). There are 16 residues in the CDR3. Germline CDR1 reads MDHEN; CDR2 reads SYDVKM.

The DNA for the CDR3 is TGTGCCAGCAGCGTACTCGGAACCCACAGGGGGAGGACCGGGGAGCTGTTTTTT. Translation gives CASSVLGTHRGRTGELFF. J is TRBJ2-2 and V is TRBV9; 8 bases line up with TRBD1. Trimming cost V 1 base and J 5 bases; bases outside gene matches: 13. The V gene's germline CDR1 is SGDLS and CDR2 YYNGEE. The CDR3 consists of 18 residues.

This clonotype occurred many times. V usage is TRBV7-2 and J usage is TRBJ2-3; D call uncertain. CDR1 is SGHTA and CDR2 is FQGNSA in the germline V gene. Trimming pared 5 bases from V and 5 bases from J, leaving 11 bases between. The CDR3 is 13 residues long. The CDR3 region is CASSPRLLDTQYF. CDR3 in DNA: TGTGCCAGCAGCCCTAGGCTTCTAGATACGCAGTATTTT.

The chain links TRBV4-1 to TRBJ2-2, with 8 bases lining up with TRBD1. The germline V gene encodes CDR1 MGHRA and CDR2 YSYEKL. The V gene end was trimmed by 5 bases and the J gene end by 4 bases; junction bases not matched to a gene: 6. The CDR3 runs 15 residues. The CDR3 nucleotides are TGCGCCAGCAGCTTATCGACAGGGGCCACCGGGGAGCTGTTTTTT. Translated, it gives CASSLSTGATGELFF.

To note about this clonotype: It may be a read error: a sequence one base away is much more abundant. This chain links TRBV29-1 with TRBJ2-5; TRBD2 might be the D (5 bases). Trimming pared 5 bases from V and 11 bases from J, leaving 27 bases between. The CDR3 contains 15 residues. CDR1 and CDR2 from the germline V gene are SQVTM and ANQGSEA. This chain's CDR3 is CSVPSVGLWMNEQYF. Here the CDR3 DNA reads TGCAGCGTTCCAAGCGTAGGACTCTGGATGAATGAGCAGTACTTC.

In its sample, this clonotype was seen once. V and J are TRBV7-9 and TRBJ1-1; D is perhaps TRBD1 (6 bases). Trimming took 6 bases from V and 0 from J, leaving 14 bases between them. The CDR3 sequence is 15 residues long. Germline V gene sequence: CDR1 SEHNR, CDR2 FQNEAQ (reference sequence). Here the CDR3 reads CASRIRDTLNTEAFF. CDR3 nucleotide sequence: TGTGCCAGCAGAATCAGGGACACGTTGAACACTGAAGCTTTCTTT.

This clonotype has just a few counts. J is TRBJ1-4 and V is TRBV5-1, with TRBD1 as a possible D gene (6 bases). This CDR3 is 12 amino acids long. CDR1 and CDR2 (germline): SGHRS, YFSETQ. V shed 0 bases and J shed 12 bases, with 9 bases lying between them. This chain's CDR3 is CASSLEGEELFF. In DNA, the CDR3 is TGCGCCAGCAGCTTGGAGGGGGAAGAACTGTTTTTT.

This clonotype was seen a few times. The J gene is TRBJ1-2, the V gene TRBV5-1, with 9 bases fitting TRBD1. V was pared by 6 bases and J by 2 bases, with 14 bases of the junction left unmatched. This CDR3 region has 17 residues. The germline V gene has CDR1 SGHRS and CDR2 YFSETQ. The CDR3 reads CASKNEPGQGPNYGYTF. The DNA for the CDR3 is TGCGCCAGCAAAAATGAACCGGGACAGGGACCCAACTATGGCTACACCTTC.

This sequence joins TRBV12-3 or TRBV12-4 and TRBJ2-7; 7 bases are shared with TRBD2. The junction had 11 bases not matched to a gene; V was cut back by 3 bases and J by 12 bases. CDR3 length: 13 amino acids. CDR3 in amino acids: CASSFLRGGHVYF. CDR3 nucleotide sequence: TGTGCCAGCAGTTTTCTCCGGGGAGGGCATGTGTACTTC.

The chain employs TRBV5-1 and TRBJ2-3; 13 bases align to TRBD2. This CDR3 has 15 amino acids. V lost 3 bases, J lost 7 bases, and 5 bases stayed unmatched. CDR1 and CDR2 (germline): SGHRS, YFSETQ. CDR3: CASSSGTSGVNTQYF. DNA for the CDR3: TGCGCCAGCAGCTCCGGGACTAGCGGGGTTAATACGCAGTATTTT.

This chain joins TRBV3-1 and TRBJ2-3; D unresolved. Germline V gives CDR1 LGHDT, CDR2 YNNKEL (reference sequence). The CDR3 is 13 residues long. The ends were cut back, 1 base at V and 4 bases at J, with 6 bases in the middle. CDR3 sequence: CASSQGHSDTQYF. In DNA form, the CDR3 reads TGTGCCAGCAGCCAAGGGCACTCAGATACGCAGTATTTT.

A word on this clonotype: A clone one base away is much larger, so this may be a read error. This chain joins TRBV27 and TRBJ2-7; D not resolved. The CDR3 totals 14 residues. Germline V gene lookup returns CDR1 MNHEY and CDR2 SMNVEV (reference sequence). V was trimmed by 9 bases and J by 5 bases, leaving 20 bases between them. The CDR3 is CARGRKRNVDEQYF. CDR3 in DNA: TGTGCCAGAGGCCGTAAACGGAATGTGGACGAGCAGTACTTC.

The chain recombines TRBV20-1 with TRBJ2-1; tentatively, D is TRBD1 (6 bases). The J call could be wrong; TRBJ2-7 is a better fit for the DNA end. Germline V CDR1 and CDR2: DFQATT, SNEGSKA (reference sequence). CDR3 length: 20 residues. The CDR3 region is CSTYSTGGTNFRSSYNEQYF. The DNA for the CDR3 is TGCAGTACCTATTCGACAGGTGGGACCAATTTTAGGAGCTCCTACAATGAGCAGTACTTC.